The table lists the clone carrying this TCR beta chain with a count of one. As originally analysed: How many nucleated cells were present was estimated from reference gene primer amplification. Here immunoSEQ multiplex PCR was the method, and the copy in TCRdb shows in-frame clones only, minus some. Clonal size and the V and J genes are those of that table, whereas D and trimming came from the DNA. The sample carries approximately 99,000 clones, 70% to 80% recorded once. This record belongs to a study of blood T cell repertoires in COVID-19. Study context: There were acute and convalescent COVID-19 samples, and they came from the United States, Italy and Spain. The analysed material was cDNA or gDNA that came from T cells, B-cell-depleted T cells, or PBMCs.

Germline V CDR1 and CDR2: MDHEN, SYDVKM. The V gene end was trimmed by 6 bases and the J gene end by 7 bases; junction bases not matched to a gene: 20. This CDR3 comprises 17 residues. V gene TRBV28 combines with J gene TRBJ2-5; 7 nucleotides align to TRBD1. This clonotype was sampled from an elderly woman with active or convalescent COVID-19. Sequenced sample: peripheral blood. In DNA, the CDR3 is TGTGCCAGCAGCCCCGGCCAGCAGAGGGGGCCTATAGGGACCCAGTACTTC. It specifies CASSPGQQRGPIGTQYF. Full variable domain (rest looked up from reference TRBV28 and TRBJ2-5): DVKVTQSSRYLVKRTGEKVFLECVQDMDHENMFWYRQDPGLGLRLIYFSYDVKMKEKGDIPEGYSVSREKKERFSLILESASTNQTSMYLCASSPGQQRGPIGTQYFGPGTRLLVL.